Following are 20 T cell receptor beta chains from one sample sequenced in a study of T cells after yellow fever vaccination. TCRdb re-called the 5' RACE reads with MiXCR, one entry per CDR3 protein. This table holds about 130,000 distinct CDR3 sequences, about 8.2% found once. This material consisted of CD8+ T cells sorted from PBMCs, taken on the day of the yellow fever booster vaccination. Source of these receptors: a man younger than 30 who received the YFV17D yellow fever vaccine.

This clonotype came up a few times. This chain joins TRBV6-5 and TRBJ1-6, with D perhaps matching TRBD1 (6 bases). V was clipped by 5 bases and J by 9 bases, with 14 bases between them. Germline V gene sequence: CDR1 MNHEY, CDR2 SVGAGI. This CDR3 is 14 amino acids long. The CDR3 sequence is CASSDDRIISPLHF. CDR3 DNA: TGTGCCAGCAGTGACGACAGGATTATTTCACCCCTCCACTTT.

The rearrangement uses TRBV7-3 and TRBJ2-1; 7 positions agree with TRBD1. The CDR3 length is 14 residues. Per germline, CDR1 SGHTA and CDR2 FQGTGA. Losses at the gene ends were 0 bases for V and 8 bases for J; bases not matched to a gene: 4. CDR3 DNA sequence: TGTGCCAGCAGCTTAACAGGGGGCTGGGATGAGCAGTTCTTC. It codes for CASSLTGGWDEQFF.

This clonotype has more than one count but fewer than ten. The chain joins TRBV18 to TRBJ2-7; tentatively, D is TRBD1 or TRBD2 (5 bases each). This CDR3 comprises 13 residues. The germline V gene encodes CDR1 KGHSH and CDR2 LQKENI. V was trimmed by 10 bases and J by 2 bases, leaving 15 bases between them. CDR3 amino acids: CANRGETPYEQYV. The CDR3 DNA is TGTGCCAACAGAGGGGAAACCCCCTACGAGCAGTACGTC.

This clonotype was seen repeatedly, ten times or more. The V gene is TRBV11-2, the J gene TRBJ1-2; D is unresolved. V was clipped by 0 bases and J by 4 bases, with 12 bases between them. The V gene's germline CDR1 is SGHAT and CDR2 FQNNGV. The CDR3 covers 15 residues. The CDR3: CASSLDPGIPYGYTF. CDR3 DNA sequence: TGTGCCAGCAGCTTAGACCCGGGGATACCCTATGGCTACACCTTC.

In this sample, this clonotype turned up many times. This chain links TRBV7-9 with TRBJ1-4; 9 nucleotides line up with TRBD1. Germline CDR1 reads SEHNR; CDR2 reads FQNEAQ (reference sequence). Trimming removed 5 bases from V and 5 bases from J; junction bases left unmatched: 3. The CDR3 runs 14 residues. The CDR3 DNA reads TGTGCCAGCAGCCCGGGACAGGGCAATGAAAAACTGTTTTTT. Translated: CASSPGQGNEKLFF.

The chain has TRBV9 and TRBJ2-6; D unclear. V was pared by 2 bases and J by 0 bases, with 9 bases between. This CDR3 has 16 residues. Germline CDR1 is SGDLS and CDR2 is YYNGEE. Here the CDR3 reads CASSVNQFSGANVLTF. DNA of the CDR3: TGTGCCAGCAGCGTCAACCAGTTCTCTGGGGCCAACGTCCTGACTTTC.

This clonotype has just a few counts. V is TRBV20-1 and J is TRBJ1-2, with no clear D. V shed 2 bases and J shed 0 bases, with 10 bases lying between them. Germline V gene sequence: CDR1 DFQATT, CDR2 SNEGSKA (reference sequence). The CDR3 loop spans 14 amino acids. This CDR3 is CSARPQDSNYGYTF. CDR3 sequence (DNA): TGCAGTGCTAGACCCCAGGATTCTAACTATGGCTACACCTTC.

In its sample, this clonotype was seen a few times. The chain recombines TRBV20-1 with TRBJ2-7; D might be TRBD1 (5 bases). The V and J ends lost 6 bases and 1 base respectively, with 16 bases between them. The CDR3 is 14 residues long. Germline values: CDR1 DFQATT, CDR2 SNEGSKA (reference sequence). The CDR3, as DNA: TGCAGTGCGAAACAGGTCGTTGGGTCCTACGAGCAGTACGTC. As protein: CSAKQVVGSYEQYV.

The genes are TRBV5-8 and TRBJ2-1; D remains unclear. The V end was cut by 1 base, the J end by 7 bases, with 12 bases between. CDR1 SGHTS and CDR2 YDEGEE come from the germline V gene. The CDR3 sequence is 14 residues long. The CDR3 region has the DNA TGTGCCAGCAGCTTGTTCGAGGTTGGGAATGAGCAGTTCTTC. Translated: CASSLFEVGNEQFF.

The CDR3 is CASSFTQIAGQFDRTGNTIYF. The CDR3 DNA is TGTGCCAGCAGCTTTACCCAAATCGCAGGGCAATTCGACAGGACTGGAAACACCATATATTTT. The V call is TRBV11-2, the J call TRBJ1-3, with D perhaps TRBD1 (6 bases). This CDR3 region has 21 residues. Germline V gene sequence: CDR1 SGHAT, CDR2 FQNNGV. V was cut by 3 bases and J by 2 bases, with 29 bases left in between.

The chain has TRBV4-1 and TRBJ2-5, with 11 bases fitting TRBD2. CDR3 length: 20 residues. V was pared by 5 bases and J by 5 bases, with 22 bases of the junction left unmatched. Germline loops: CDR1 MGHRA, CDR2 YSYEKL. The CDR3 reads CASSYRGVLAGGPVRETQYF. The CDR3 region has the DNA TGCGCCAGCAGCTACCGAGGGGTCCTAGCGGGGGGACCCGTCCGGGAGACCCAGTACTTC.

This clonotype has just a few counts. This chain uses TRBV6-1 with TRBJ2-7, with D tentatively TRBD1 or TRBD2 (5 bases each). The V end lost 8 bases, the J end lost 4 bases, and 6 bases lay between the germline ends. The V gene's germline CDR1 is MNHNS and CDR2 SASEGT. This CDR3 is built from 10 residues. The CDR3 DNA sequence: TGTGCCAGCGGGGGATACGAGCAGTACGTC. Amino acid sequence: CASGGYEQYV.

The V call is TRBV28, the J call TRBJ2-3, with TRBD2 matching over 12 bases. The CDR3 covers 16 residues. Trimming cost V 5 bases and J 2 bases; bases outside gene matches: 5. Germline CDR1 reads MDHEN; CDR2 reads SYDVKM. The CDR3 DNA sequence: TGTGCCAGCAGTCCTAGCGGGGGGGGGAACACAGATACGCAGTATTTT. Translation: CASSPSGGGNTDTQYF. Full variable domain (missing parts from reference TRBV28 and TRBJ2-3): DVKVTQSSRYLVKRTGEKVFLECVQDMDHENMFWYRQDPGLGLRLIYFSYDVKMKEKGDIPEGYSVSREKKERFSLILESASTNQTSMYLCASSPSGGGNTDTQYFGPGTRLTVL.

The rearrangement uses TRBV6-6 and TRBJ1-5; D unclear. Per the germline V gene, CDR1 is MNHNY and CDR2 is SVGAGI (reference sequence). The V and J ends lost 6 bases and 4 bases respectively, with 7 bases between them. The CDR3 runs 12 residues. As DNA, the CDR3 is TGTGCCAGCAGGTTAGAGAATCAGCCCCAGCATTTT. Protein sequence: CASRLENQPQHF.

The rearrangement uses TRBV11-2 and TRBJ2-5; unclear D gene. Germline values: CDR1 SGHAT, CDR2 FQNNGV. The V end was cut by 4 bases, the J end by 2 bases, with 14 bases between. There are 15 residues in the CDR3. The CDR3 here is CASSSFGPIQETQYF. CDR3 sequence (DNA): TGTGCCAGCAGCTCCTTTGGGCCTATTCAAGAGACCCAGTACTTC.

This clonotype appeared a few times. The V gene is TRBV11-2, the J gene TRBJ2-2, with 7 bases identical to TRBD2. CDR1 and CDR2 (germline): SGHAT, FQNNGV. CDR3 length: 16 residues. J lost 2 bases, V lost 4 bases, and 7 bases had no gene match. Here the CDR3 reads CASSSPGTTNTGELFF. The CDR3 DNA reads TGTGCCAGCAGCTCACCCGGGACTACCAACACCGGGGAGCTGTTTTTT.

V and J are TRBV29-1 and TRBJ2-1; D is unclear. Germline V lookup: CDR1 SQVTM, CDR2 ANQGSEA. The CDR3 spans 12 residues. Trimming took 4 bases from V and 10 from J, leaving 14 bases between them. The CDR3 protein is CSVVVLPSEQFF. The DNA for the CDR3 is TGCAGCGTTGTAGTTTTGCCTTCCGAGCAGTTCTTC.

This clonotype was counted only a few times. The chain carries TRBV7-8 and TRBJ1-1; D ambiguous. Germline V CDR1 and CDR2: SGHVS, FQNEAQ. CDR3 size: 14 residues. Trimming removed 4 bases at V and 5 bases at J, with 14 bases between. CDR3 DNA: TGTGCCAGCAGCTCGGATTCGTTATTTACTGAAGCTTTCTTT. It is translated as CASSSDSLFTEAFF.

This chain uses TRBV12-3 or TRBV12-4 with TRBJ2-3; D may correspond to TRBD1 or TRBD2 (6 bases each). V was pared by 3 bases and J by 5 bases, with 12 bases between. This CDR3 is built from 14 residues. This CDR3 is CASSFRGRIDTQYF. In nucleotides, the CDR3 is TGTGCCAGCAGTTTTCGGGGGCGCATAGATACGCAGTATTTT.

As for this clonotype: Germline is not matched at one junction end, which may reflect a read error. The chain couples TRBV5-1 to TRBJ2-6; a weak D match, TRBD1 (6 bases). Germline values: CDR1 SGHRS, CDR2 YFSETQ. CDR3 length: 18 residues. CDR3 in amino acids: CASSLGASPISGANVLTF. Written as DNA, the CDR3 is TGCGCCAGCAGTTTGGGGGCCAGTCCAATCTCTGGGGCCAACGTCCTGACTTTC.